This TCR beta chain was sequenced in a study of metastatic and nonmetastatic thyroid tumors (dated by TCRdb to 2018 to 2020). Regarding the study in general: Repertoires were compared across peripheral blood and tumor or nodule tissue samples from malignant and benign thyroid patients.

None of the patients had been given any treatment before thyroid surgery. Patient clinical samples collected from about 2011 to 2019 were retrospectively analysed using T-cell receptor beta sequencing. Here is what the overall study found, with its caveats: In both blood and tumor samples, TCR beta diversity was reported to be significantly higher in malignant tumors than in benign nodules.

The library was prepared using PCR. Sequencing instrument: Illumina HiSeq 4000. High-throughput sequencing was used to profile the TCR beta-chain CDR3 region of every patient. The study's own analysis went as follows. Drawing on CDR3 differences between clinicopathological groups, the researchers built a classifier meant to tell apart patients with distant-metastatic papillary thyroid cancer. To measure repertoire diversity the researchers used the Shannon index, while the Morisita-Horn index served to gauge how similar the tumor and blood repertoires were. TCRdb reprocessed the public reads (quality trimming at Q25 with fastp, clone calling with MiXCR) and kept in-frame beta chains. The V and J calls, along with clone size, are taken from TCRdb and not from the paper's own processing. This sample comprises 60,000 or so clones, approximately 4.1% of them detected only once. Approximately 20% of the sample goes to the ten largest clones.

This clone was seen repeatedly, ten times or more. No antigen is known for it. No base quality information exists; no much larger clone differs at one position. Sequences SGHRS (CDR1) and YFSETQ (CDR2) are obtained from the germline V gene. From the cysteine up to the phenylalanine, the CDR3 has a length of 14 residues. Only the CDR3 region is kept as DNA, spanning 42 bases read in frame from base 1. Trimming removed 0 bases from V and 3 bases from J, leaving 6 bases between the germline ends. The chain links TRBV5-1 with TRBJ1-4, with the D gene not confidently named. Sequenced input: blood. This sequence was found in a female donor with papillary thyroid cancer or a benign thyroid nodule (not recorded which). Some clones in this sample may be carry-over from other donors' samples. The sequence in DNA is TGCGCCAGCAGCTTGGACTCCCCTAATGAAAAACTGTTTTTT. This codes for CASSLDSPNEKLFF.